One sample yielded the 11 T cell receptor beta chains listed below, sequenced in a study of T cell changes during pregnancy in multiple sclerosis. Method: immunoSEQ multiplex PCR; TCRdb's copy keeps in-frame clones and lacks some. The sample lists over 100,000 clones, more than 85% seen once, with more than 1.5% in the top ten. Sequenced material: peripheral blood, taken in the third trimester of pregnancy. The source of these receptors is a female donor with multiple sclerosis, enrolled in a pregnancy study.

J is TRBJ1-4 and V is TRBV18; TRBD1 matches at 8 bases. With 3 bases clipped from V and 8 bases from J, the junction kept 8 bases outside the gene matches. In germline, CDR1 is KGHSH, CDR2 LQKENI. The length of the CDR3 is 15 residues. The CDR3 loop is CASSPNQGADEKLFF. The DNA for the CDR3 is TGTGCCAGCTCACCGAACCAGGGGGCGGACGAAAAACTGTTTTTT.

This sequence joins TRBV5-7 and TRBJ2-7; TRBD1 matches at 7 bases. TRBV5-7 is identified as an open reading frame with a role that is uncertain. CDR3 length: 18 residues. Trimming took 6 bases from V and 3 from J; bases not matched to a gene: 21. The CDR3 here is CASNHWTGAAKPGYEQYF. CDR3 bases: TGTGCCAGCAACCACTGGACAGGCGCGGCGAAACCAGGCTACGAGCAGTACTTC.

This chain links TRBV19 with TRBJ1-2, with D perhaps TRBD1 (5 bases). Germline CDR1 LNHDA, CDR2 SQIVND (reference sequence). The CDR3 is 15 residues long. The V end lost 0 bases, the J end lost 7 bases, and 15 bases lay between the germline ends. CDR3 DNA sequence: TGTGCCAGTAGTATAGACGACAGCCGGTTCACTGGCTACACCTTC. Its translation is CASSIDDSRFTGYTF.

The chain is built from TRBV9 and TRBJ1-4; 9 positions agree with TRBD1. The V gene end was trimmed by 3 bases and the J gene end by 3 bases; junction bases not matched to a gene: 9. Germline V CDR1 and CDR2: SGDLS, YYNGEE. This CDR3 is 17 amino acids long. The CDR3 protein is CASSGGTGMVANEKLFF. The CDR3 coding sequence is TGTGCCAGCAGCGGGGGGACAGGGATGGTGGCTAATGAAAAACTGTTTTTT.

This clone was seen only once. The V and J genes are TRBV19 and TRBJ1-2; 11 nucleotides agree with TRBD1. Per the germline V gene, CDR1 is LNHDA and CDR2 is SQIVND (reference sequence). The CDR3 extends over 15 amino acids. V was pared by 5 bases and J by 2 bases, with 4 bases of the junction left unmatched. CDR3: CASSPRTGGNYGYTF. The CDR3, as DNA: TGTGCCAGTAGTCCCCGGACAGGGGGCAACTATGGCTACACCTTC.

The chain links TRBV18 to TRBJ1-5, with 9 bases fitting TRBD1. This CDR3 is built from 13 residues. The germline V gene encodes CDR1 KGHSH and CDR2 LQKENI. V was pared by 6 bases and J by 8 bases, with 5 bases of the junction left unmatched. The CDR3 nucleotides are TGTGCCAGCTCTCGGACAGGGGAAGAGCCCCAGCATTTT. It encodes CASSRTGEEPQHF.

V usage is TRBV11-2 and J usage is TRBJ2-1; 10 bases line up with TRBD2. Germline assignment: CDR1 SGHAT and CDR2 FQNNGV. There are 17 residues in the CDR3. V dropped 1 base and J dropped 0; count of bases not matched to a gene: 3. DNA of the CDR3: TGTGCCAGCAGCTTAGGAGCGGGGGGGAGCTCCTACAATGAGCAGTTCTTC. Encoded protein: CASSLGAGGSSYNEQFF.

The chain carries TRBV19 and TRBJ2-7, with 8 bases fitting TRBD1. This CDR3 spans 15 amino acids. The ends lost 5 bases at V and 2 bases at J; junction bases unmatched: 8. The germline gives CDR1 LNHDA, CDR2 SQIVND (reference sequence). The CDR3 is CASSLRGPITYEQYF. Written as DNA, the CDR3 is TGTGCCAGTAGTCTCAGGGGGCCTATTACCTACGAGCAGTACTTC. Together with reference TRBV19 and TRBJ2-7, the CDR3 gives the full variable domain: DGGITQSPKYLFRKEGQNVTLSCEQNLNHDAMYWYRQDPGQGLRLIYYSQIVNDFQKGDIAEGYSVSREKKESFPLTVTSAQKNPTAFYLCASSLRGPITYEQYFGPGTRLTVT.

This clone has a handful of counts. The CDR3 region is CASSIEGAYEQYF. In nucleotides, the CDR3 is TGTGCCAGTAGTATCGAAGGGGCCTACGAGCAGTACTTC. V and J are TRBV19 and TRBJ2-7; possible D gene TRBD1, 5 bases. Germline CDR1 and CDR2: LNHDA and SQIVND (reference sequence). This CDR3 has 13 amino acids. Trimming shortened V by 3 bases and J by 2 bases, and 8 bases separated the two germline ends.

V and J are TRBV7-2 and TRBJ1-1, with 9 positions matching TRBD1. The J segment lost 1 base and the V segment lost 8 bases, leaving 5 bases of the junction unmatched. Germline assignment: CDR1 SGHTA and CDR2 FQGNSA. This CDR3 is built from 14 residues. The CDR3 coding sequence is TGTGCCAGCTTACAGGGGGCCCCGAACACTGAAGCTTTCTTT. Translation: CASLQGAPNTEAFF.

The chain employs TRBV5-6 and TRBJ2-3; 9 nucleotides match TRBD1. The CDR3 is 16 residues long. CDR1 is SGHDT, CDR2 YYEEEE, per germline. V was clipped by 5 bases and J by 3 bases; unmatched bases: 10. In DNA, the CDR3 is TGTGCCAGCAGTTCCGAGGGGACAGGGTTAACAGATACGCAGTATTTT. Its protein is CASSSEGTGLTDTQYF.